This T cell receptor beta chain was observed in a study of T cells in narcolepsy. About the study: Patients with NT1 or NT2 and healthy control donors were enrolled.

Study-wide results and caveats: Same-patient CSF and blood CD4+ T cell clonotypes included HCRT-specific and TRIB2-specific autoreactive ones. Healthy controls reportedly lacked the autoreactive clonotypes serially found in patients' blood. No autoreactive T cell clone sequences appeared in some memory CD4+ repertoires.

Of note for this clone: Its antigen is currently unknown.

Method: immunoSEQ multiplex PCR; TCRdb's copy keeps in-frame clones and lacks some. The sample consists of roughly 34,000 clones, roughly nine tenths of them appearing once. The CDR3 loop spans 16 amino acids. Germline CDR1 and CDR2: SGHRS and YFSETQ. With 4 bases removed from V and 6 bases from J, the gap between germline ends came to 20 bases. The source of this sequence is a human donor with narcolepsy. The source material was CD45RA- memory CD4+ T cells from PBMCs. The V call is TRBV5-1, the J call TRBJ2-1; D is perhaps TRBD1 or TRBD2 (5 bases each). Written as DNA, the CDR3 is TGCGCCAGCAGCCTACGGGACGGCCTGGCGGGCAATGAGCAGTTCTTC. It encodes CASSLRDGLAGNEQFF.